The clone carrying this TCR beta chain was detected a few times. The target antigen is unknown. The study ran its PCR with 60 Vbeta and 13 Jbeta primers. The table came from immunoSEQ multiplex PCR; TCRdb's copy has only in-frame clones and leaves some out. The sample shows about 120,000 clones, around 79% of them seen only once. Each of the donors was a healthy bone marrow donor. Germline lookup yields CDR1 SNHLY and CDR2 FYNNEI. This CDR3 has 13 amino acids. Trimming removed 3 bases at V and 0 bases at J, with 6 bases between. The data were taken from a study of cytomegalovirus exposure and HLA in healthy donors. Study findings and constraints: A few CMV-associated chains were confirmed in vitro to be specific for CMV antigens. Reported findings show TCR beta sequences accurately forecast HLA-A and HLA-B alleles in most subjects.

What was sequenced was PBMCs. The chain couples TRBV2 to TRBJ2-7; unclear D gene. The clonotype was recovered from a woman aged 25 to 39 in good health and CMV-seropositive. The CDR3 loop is CASSEADSYEQYF. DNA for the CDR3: TGTGCCAGCAGTGAGGCGGACTCCTACGAGCAGTACTTC.